A single sample gave rise to the 27 T cell receptor beta chains below, sequenced in a study of shared clonotypes between healthy human individuals. This table comes from immunoSEQ multiplex PCR, and its TCRdb copy is limited to in-frame clones, with some not included. The sample lists about 600,000 clones, approximately 97% seen once, with 0.055% to 0.07% in the top ten. The sample comprised naive CD4+ T cells sorted from blood. Stated subset: CD45RA+ positively selected. The source of these receptors is a woman aged 25-40 years in good health.

The genes are TRBV10-3 and TRBJ2-2, with 7 positions matching TRBD1. The CDR3 consists of 15 residues. V shed 6 bases, J shed 3 bases, and the junction held 7 bases outside the gene matches. Germline V CDR1 and CDR2: ENHRY, SYGVKD. The CDR3 DNA follows: TGTGCCATCAGGCCGGGACAGACCTACACCGGGGAGCTGTTTTTT. Its translation: CAIRPGQTYTGELFF.

This sequence joins TRBV2 and TRBJ1-5; D possibly corresponds to TRBD1 (5 bases). The ends were cut back, 8 bases at V and 1 base at J, with 12 bases in the middle. Germline V gives CDR1 SNHLY, CDR2 FYNNEI. The length of the CDR3 is 14 residues. The CDR3: CASVKTDSNQPQHF. CDR3 coding DNA: TGTGCCAGCGTCAAGACAGACAGCAATCAGCCCCAGCATTTT.

The V and J genes are TRBV5-1 and TRBJ2-7; D ambiguous. The V gene's germline CDR1 is SGHRS and CDR2 YFSETQ. The V gene lost 7 bases and the J gene lost 0 bases, with 14 bases spanning the gap. This CDR3 is 14 amino acids long. The CDR3 DNA is TGCGCCAGCGAAGAGACCCCCTCCTCCTACGAGCAGTACTTC. Amino acid sequence: CASEETPSSYEQYF.

The chain is built from TRBV7-9 and TRBJ1-3, with D possibly TRBD1 on 5 matching bases. Per the germline V gene, CDR1 is SEHNR and CDR2 is FQNEAQ (reference sequence). The V and J ends lost 8 bases and 0 bases respectively, with 11 bases between them. This CDR3 is built from 14 residues. The CDR3 region has the DNA TGTGCCAGCCGGGGGAATAGCTCTGGAAACACCATATATTTT. Its translation: CASRGNSSGNTIYF.

V gene TRBV18 combines with J gene TRBJ2-3; weak D call: TRBD2 (7 bases). The CDR3 totals 15 residues. The V and J ends lost 6 bases and 4 bases respectively, with 17 bases between them. Germline CDR1 reads KGHSH; CDR2 reads LQKENI. The CDR3 region has the DNA TGTGCCAGCTCGCAACAACAAGGGGGGGCAGATACGCAGTATTTT. It is translated as CASSQQQGGADTQYF.

This sequence joins TRBV7-3 and TRBJ2-2, with 13 bases aligning to TRBD2. This CDR3 is 18 amino acids long. V shed 0 bases and J 6 bases; nucleotides not matched to a gene: 7. Germline lookup yields CDR1 SGHTA and CDR2 FQGTGA. The CDR3 DNA sequence: TGTGCCAGCAGCTTAACTTCGAAAGGACTAGCGGGAGCCGGGGAGCTGTTTTTT. The encoded protein is CASSLTSKGLAGAGELFF.

Concerning this clone: The identical CDR3 is also encoded by other nucleotide sequences in the sample. The chain links TRBV5-1 to TRBJ2-1; 8 bases are a match to TRBD2. The CDR3 has 15 amino acids. CDR1 is SGHRS, CDR2 YFSETQ, per germline. With 1 base clipped from V and 2 bases from J, the junction kept 2 bases outside the gene matches. This chain's CDR3 is CASSLTSGTYNEQFF. The CDR3, as DNA: TGCGCCAGCAGCTTGACTAGCGGAACCTACAATGAGCAGTTCTTC.

The chain joins TRBV4-1 to TRBJ2-7; D remains ambiguous. The CDR3 length is 14 residues. V was shortened by 5 bases and J by 3 bases, with 14 bases between the two germline ends. Germline CDR1 MGHRA, CDR2 YSYEKL. The CDR3 protein is CASSYPGRFYEQYF. The CDR3 DNA is TGCGCCAGCAGCTACCCGGGCCGTTTCTACGAGCAGTACTTC.

CDR3 in amino acids: CSARHTEAFF. Here the CDR3 DNA reads TGCAGTGCTAGGCACACTGAAGCTTTCTTT. The chain is built from TRBV20-1 and TRBJ1-1; D remains unclear. This CDR3 comprises 10 residues. Per germline, CDR1 DFQATT and CDR2 SNEGSKA (reference sequence). V lost 3 bases to trimming and J lost 3 bases, with 2 bases between them.

DNA for the CDR3: TGCGCCAGCAGGGCGATGAGGGAAGGAGAGACCCAGTACTTC. It translates to CASRAMREGETQYF. J is TRBJ2-5 and V is TRBV10-2; TRBD2 is a possible D gene (5 bases). This CDR3 comprises 14 residues. V shed 6 bases and J shed 4 bases, with 15 bases lying between them. Per germline, CDR1 WSHSY and CDR2 SAAADI.

This clone was picked up one time. V is TRBV5-1 and J is TRBJ2-1; D ambiguous. This CDR3 has 16 residues. Germline V gene sequence: CDR1 SGHRS, CDR2 YFSETQ. Trimming shortened V by 0 bases and J by 2 bases, and 12 bases separated the two germline ends. DNA of the CDR3: TGCGCCAGCAGCTTGGCCGTTTCCGCCGCCTACAATGAGCAGTTCTTC. This translates into CASSLAVSAAYNEQFF.

The chain has TRBV27 and TRBJ2-1; 12 bases agree with TRBD2. The junction had 11 bases not matched to a gene; V was cut back by 2 bases and J by 9 bases. Germline V gene lookup returns CDR1 MNHEY and CDR2 SMNVEV (reference sequence). CDR3 length: 17 residues. The CDR3 protein is CASSLASGRALHGEQFF. The CDR3 DNA reads TGTGCCAGCAGTTTAGCTAGCGGGAGGGCCCTTCACGGTGAGCAGTTCTTC.

J is TRBJ2-1 and V is TRBV6-4; 10 positions agree with TRBD2. This CDR3 is built from 15 residues. Germline assignment: CDR1 MRHNA and CDR2 SNTAGT. After removal of 3 bases from V and 8 bases from J, the junction contained 7 bases not matched to a gene. This CDR3 is CASSDGLAGAHEQFF. The CDR3 nucleotides are TGTGCCAGCAGTGATGGTCTAGCGGGAGCCCATGAGCAGTTCTTC.

The chain uses TRBV13 and TRBJ2-5, with 7 nucleotides matching TRBD1. Germline V lookup: CDR1 PRHDT, CDR2 FYEKMQ (reference sequence). This CDR3 comprises 14 residues. The V segment lost 5 bases and the J segment 5 bases; nucleotides outside the gene matches: 8. As DNA, the CDR3 is TGTGCCAGCAGCCAGGGACAGTATTGGGAGACCCAGTACTTC. As protein: CASSQGQYWETQYF.

With respect to this clone: This same CDR3 is encoded by further DNA sequences in the sample. The chain uses TRBV10-3 and TRBJ2-5, with D hard to call. Trimming removed 3 bases at V and 3 bases at J, with 2 bases between. The CDR3 extends over 11 amino acids. Germline CDR1 is ENHRY and CDR2 is SYGVKD. CDR3 in amino acids: CAISEKETQYF. The DNA of the CDR3 is TGTGCCATCAGTGAAAAAGAGACCCAGTACTTC.

This clone was picked up a small number of times. The J gene is TRBJ1-5, the V gene TRBV28; D unclear. V was shortened by 4 bases and J by 4 bases, with 5 bases between the two germline ends. Germline V gene lookup returns CDR1 MDHEN and CDR2 SYDVKM. The CDR3 is 12 amino acids. DNA of the CDR3: TGTGCCAGCAGTTACCCGAATCAGCCCCAGCATTTT. This sequence encodes CASSYPNQPQHF.

The chain is built from TRBV5-6 and TRBJ2-1, with D possibly called TRBD1 or TRBD2 (5 bases each). CDR3 length equals 16 residues. The germline V gene has CDR1 SGHDT and CDR2 YYEEEE. V lost 5 bases to trimming and J lost 4 bases, with 19 bases between them. The CDR3 reads CASSTRTQGLYNEQFF. The CDR3 DNA sequence: TGTGCCAGCAGTACTAGGACTCAGGGTTTATACAATGAGCAGTTCTTC.

The V and J genes are TRBV5-6 and TRBJ2-5, with 10 bases lining up with TRBD2. The germline gives CDR1 SGHDT, CDR2 YYEEEE. V dropped 5 bases and J dropped 4; count of bases not matched to a gene: 14. The CDR3 consists of 17 residues. The CDR3 DNA reads TGTGCCAGCAGTCGGGTACTAGCGGGATTTGAGGGAGAGACCCAGTACTTC. It encodes CASSRVLAGFEGETQYF.

The chain uses TRBV30 and TRBJ1-1; perhaps TRBD1 as D (6 bases). Germline V CDR1 and CDR2: GTSNPN, SVGIG (reference sequence). Trimming left V 4 bases short and J 3 bases short, with 12 bases between. This CDR3 is built from 13 residues. The CDR3 loop is CAWNHRVDTEAFF. CDR3 DNA sequence: TGTGCCTGGAACCACAGGGTTGACACTGAAGCTTTCTTT.

The CDR3 here is CASSVGGDWTYEQYF. In nucleotides, the CDR3 is TGTGCCAGCAGCGTCGGCGGGGACTGGACCTACGAGCAGTACTTC. The chain links TRBV9 to TRBJ2-7; the D gene is possibly TRBD2 (6 bases). Trimming removed 2 bases at V and 2 bases at J, with 14 bases between. This CDR3 is built from 15 residues. Germline V CDR1 and CDR2: SGDLS, YYNGEE.

CDR3 in amino acids: CASSLAAQTVSYGYTF. As DNA, the CDR3 is TGCGCCAGCAGCTTGGCGGCACAGACGGTGAGCTATGGCTACACCTTC. The chain uses TRBV5-1 and TRBJ1-2, with D unclear. The CDR3 length is 16 residues. CDR1 and CDR2 (germline): SGHRS, YFSETQ. With 0 bases removed from V and 4 bases from J, the gap between germline ends came to 16 bases. Full variable domain (rest looked up from reference TRBV5-1 and TRBJ1-2): KAGVTQTPRYLIKTRGQQVTLSCSPISGHRSVSWYQQTPGQGLQFLFEYFSETQRNKGNFPGRFSGRQFSNSRSEMNVSTLELGDSALYLCASSLAAQTVSYGYTFGSGTRLTVV.

The V call is TRBV4-2, the J call TRBJ1-6; no definite D call. The germline CDR1 and CDR2 sequences are LGHNA and YNFKEQ. Trimming pared 4 bases from V and 6 bases from J, leaving 4 bases between. This CDR3 spans 12 amino acids. CDR3 in amino acids: CASSLFNSPLHF. The CDR3 DNA sequence: TGTGCCAGCAGCCTCTTTAATTCACCCCTCCACTTT.

J is TRBJ2-5 and V is TRBV7-8; D gene ambiguous. Germline V gene data show CDR1 as SGHVS and CDR2 as FQNEAQ. V dropped 6 bases and J dropped 0 bases, with 17 bases sitting between them. This CDR3 is 16 amino acids long. The CDR3 loop is CASSPSRRRNQETQYF. In DNA form, the CDR3 reads TGTGCCAGCAGTCCATCGAGGCGGCGGAACCAAGAGACCCAGTACTTC.

The genes are TRBV28 and TRBJ2-1, with D possibly matching TRBD1 (5 bases). This CDR3 has 15 residues. V lost 5 bases, J lost 2 bases, and 13 bases lay in between. Germline V CDR1 and CDR2: MDHEN, SYDVKM. The CDR3 loop is CASSADSLTYNEQFF. CDR3 in DNA: TGTGCCAGCAGTGCCGACAGCCTAACCTACAATGAGCAGTTCTTC.

This chain connects TRBV7-2 to TRBJ2-7; 10 bases line up with TRBD2. V gave up 3 bases and J gave up 6 bases; unmatched junction bases: 11. The CDR3 has 16 amino acids. CDR1 is SGHTA, CDR2 FQGNSA, per germline. Here the CDR3 DNA reads TGTGCCAGCAGCTTGGAGAGCGGGAGGGCCGGGGGCGAGCAGTACTTC. Amino acids: CASSLESGRAGGEQYF. The full variable domain, its missing parts supplied by reference TRBV7-2 and TRBJ2-7, is GAGVSQSPSNKVTEKGKDVELRCDPISGHTALYWYRQSLGQGLEFLIYFQGNSAPDKSGLPSDRFSAERTGGSVSTLTIQRTQQEDSAVYLCASSLESGRAGGEQYFGPGTRLTVT.

This rearrangement joins TRBV7-9 to TRBJ2-2; D unresolved. From germline, CDR1 is SEHNR and CDR2 FQNEAQ (reference sequence). The CDR3 sequence is 15 residues long. The V gene lost 5 bases and the J gene lost 1 base, with 11 bases spanning the gap. For the CDR3, the DNA is TGTGCCAGCAGCCTCGCCCGGATGAACACCGGGGAGCTGTTTTTT. Translating it yields CASSLARMNTGELFF.

The chain is built from TRBV6-6 and TRBJ2-7; D gene uncertain. Germline lookup yields CDR1 MNHNY and CDR2 SVGAGI (reference sequence). The CDR3 extends over 14 amino acids. V lost 4 bases and J 5 bases, leaving 15 bases between the germline ends. Here the CDR3 reads CASSLGIYPHEQYF. As DNA, the CDR3 is TGTGCCAGCAGTTTGGGGATCTACCCCCACGAGCAGTACTTC.